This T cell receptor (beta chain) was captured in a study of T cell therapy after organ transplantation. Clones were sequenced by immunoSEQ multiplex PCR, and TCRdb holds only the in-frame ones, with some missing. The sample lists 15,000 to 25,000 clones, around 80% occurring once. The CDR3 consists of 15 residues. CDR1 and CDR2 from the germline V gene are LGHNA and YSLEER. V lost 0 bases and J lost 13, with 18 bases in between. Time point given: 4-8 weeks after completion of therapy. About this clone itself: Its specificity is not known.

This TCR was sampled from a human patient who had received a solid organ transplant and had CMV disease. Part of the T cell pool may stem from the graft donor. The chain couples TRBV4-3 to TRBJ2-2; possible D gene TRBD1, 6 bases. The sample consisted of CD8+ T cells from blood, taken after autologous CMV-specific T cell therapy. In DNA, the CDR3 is TGCGCCAGCAGCCAAGAATGGACAGCTGTAAGAGGGCTGTTTTTT. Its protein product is CASSQEWTAVRGLFF.